Shown below are 11 T cell receptor beta chains from a single sample sequenced in a study of cytomegalovirus exposure and HLA in healthy donors. This PCR relied on a set of 60 Vbeta primers and 13 Jbeta primers. The data were produced by immunoSEQ multiplex PCR, yet TCRdb's version contains in-frame clones alone and is incomplete. The data hold under 200,000 clones, with more than 65% observed a single time. The specimen sequenced was PBMCs. Receptors were obtained from a woman in her 30s in good health and CMV-seropositive.

This clone was counted a single time. The chain combines TRBV6-6 with TRBJ2-7; 7 nucleotides align to TRBD2. The CDR3 covers 14 residues. Per germline, CDR1 MNHNY and CDR2 SVGAGI (reference sequence). After removal of 7 bases from V and 3 bases from J, the junction contained 9 bases not matched to a gene. Here the CDR3 DNA reads TGTGCCAGCACCAGCGGGGCTAATTTCTACGAGCAGTACTTC. This translates into CASTSGANFYEQYF.

The V and J genes are TRBV10-3 and TRBJ2-7; D remains unclear. There are 13 residues in the CDR3. Germline lookup yields CDR1 ENHRY and CDR2 SYGVKD. The V and J ends lost 3 bases and 3 bases respectively, with 9 bases between them. The CDR3 DNA is TGTGCCATCAGTGAAGTCGGAGTCTACGAGCAGTACTTC. The encoded protein is CAISEVGVYEQYF.

The CDR3 loop reads CASSSGSEAFF. Written as DNA, the CDR3 is TGTGCCAGCAGTTCGGGGTCAGAAGCTTTCTTT. The gene calls are TRBV27 and TRBJ1-1; no firm D call. Deletions cut 4 bases from V and 8 bases from J, with 8 bases between. From germline, CDR1 is MNHEY and CDR2 SMNVEV (reference sequence). The CDR3 runs to 11 residues.

In nucleotides, the CDR3 is TGTGCCAGCAGTTACGTGTTTGTGGGGCCGAACACTGAAGCTTTCTTT. Translated: CASSYVFVGPNTEAFF. This sequence joins TRBV6-5 and TRBJ1-1; tentative D call: TRBD1 (5 bases). V dropped 2 bases and J dropped 1 base, with 14 bases sitting between them. This CDR3 region has 16 residues. Germline V gene sequence: CDR1 MNHEY, CDR2 SVGAGI.

The chain recombines TRBV29-1 with TRBJ1-2, with a weak D call TRBD1 (6 bases). Germline CDR1 is SQVTM and CDR2 is ANQGSEA. The CDR3 spans 13 residues. With 6 bases removed from V and 7 bases from J, the gap between germline ends came to 18 bases. This chain's CDR3 is CSVLRGIRGGYTF. The CDR3, as DNA: TGCAGCGTCCTCAGGGGAATTCGGGGTGGCTACACCTTC.

This clone appeared a single time. The chain uses TRBV23-1 and TRBJ2-2; 12 bases map to TRBD2. TRBV23-1 falls under the ORF class, with uncertain function. V shed 6 bases and J 5 bases; nucleotides not matched to a gene: 13. The CDR3 consists of 18 residues. The CDR3 loop reads CASRPTSGGPQRTGELFF. CDR3 sequence (DNA): TGCGCCAGCAGACCGACTAGCGGGGGTCCCCAGAGGACCGGGGAGCTGTTTTTT.

This chain connects TRBV6-6 to TRBJ2-5, with 10 nucleotides matching TRBD2. The CDR3 sequence is 16 residues long. Germline CDR1 MNHNY, CDR2 SVGAGI (reference sequence). With 6 bases clipped from V and 4 bases from J, the junction kept 11 bases outside the gene matches. The DNA of the CDR3 is TGTGCCAGCAGCTCCCAAAGCGGGGGGGCCCGAGAGACCCAGTACTTC. Its translation: CASSSQSGGARETQYF.

The chain employs TRBV27 and TRBJ1-2, with a tentative D call TRBD1 (6 bases). This CDR3 has 14 amino acids. V was clipped by 4 bases and J by 7 bases, with 16 bases between them. Germline CDR1 and CDR2: MNHEY and SMNVEV (reference sequence). Here the CDR3 reads CASSSFGQSGGYTF. Written as DNA, the CDR3 is TGTGCCAGCAGTTCATTCGGACAGTCCGGTGGCTACACCTTC.

This clone was seen only a few times. The genes are TRBV6-5 and TRBJ1-5, with D tentatively TRBD1 (5 bases). V was cut by 6 bases and J by 5 bases, with 17 bases left in between. The CDR3 has 15 residues. Germline CDR1 and CDR2: MNHEY and SVGAGI. Here the CDR3 DNA reads TGTGCCAGCAGCGGGGGATACAGAGGCCATCAGCCCCAGCATTTT. This sequence encodes CASSGGYRGHQPQHF.

The sample holds a few counts of this clone. CDR3: CASRAWVVQDGYTF. CDR3 sequence (DNA): TGTGCCAGTAGGGCTTGGGTTGTACAGGATGGCTACACCTTC. This rearrangement joins TRBV19 to TRBJ1-2; maybe TRBD1 (5 bases). V was cut by 6 bases and J by 6 bases, with 17 bases left in between. CDR1 is LNHDA and CDR2 is SQIVND in the germline V gene (reference sequence). This CDR3 region has 14 residues.

Details on this clone: Its ends do not fully match the called genes, so a read error is possible. The chain is built from TRBV7-7 and TRBJ2-1, with 8 bases that match TRBD2. The germline gives CDR1 SSHAT, CDR2 FNYEAQ (reference sequence). The CDR3 has 14 amino acids. The CDR3 spells CASSLGTSYNEQFF. DNA for the CDR3: TGTGCTAGCAGCCTGGGGACTAGCTACAATGAGCAGTTCTTC.